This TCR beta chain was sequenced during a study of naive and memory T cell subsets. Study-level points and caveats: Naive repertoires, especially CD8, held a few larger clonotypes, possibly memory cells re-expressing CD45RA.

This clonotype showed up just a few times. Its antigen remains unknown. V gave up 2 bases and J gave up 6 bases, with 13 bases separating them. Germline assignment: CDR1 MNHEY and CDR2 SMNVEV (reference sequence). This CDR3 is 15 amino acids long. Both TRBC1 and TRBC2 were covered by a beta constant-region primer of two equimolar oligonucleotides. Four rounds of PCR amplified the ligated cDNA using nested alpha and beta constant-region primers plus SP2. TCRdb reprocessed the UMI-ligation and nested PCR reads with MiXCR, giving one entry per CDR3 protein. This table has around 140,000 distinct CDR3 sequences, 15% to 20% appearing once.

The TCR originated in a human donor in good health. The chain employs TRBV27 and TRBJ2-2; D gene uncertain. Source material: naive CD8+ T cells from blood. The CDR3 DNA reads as TGTGCCAGCAGTTTAAGGGCGGATTACGCCGGGGAGCTGTTTTTT. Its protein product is CASSLRADYAGELFF.